Following are 22 T cell receptor beta chains from one sample sequenced in a study of CD8 T cells in ankylosing spondylitis (dated by TCRdb to the late 2010s). General findings and caveats noted by the study authors: Blood from ankylosing spondylitis patients appeared to be characterized by a TCR beta motif composed of about eight highly homologous amino acid variants.

The method behind the library was 5' RACE. The sequencing machine was an Illumina HiSeq 2500. TCRdb reanalyzed the raw reads on its own, using fastp at Q25 for trimming and MiXCR for clone calling, and kept in-frame beta chains. Rows with a matching CDR3 protein are joined into one entry that keeps the most common DNA and genes. The sample yields about 400,000 distinct CDR3 sequences; more than 20% were counted once. The top ten clonotypes cover about 15% of the sample. Their antigen targets remain unknown. Sequencing was done on a sample of blood, either unsorted or a sorted T cell fraction (not recorded which). Receptors originate from a male donor with ankylosing spondylitis.

This clonotype was seen a single time. The CDR3 coding sequence is TGCGCCAGCAGCTTGGACGGGGACCCCTCCCTCGAGCAGTACTTC. Translated, it gives CASSLDGDPSLEQYF. This rearrangement joins TRBV5-1 to TRBJ2-7, with D perhaps matching TRBD1 or TRBD2 (5 bases each). Trimming pared 0 bases from V and 6 bases from J, leaving 16 bases between. Per germline, CDR1 SGHRS and CDR2 YFSETQ. The CDR3 is 15 residues long.

The rearrangement links TRBV4-1 to TRBJ2-3; D call uncertain. The CDR3 is made up of 16 amino acids. V was trimmed by 3 bases and J by 0 bases, leaving 13 bases between them. CDR1 is MGHRA, CDR2 YSYEKL, per germline. CDR3 loop: CASSHVEWISTDTQYF. The DNA for the CDR3 is TGCGCCAGCAGCCATGTGGAATGGATAAGCACAGATACGCAGTATTTT.

The sample holds a few counts of this clonotype. This sequence joins TRBV6-2 or TRBV6-3 and TRBJ1-1; 8 bases are a match to TRBD1. This CDR3 spans 15 amino acids. The germline V gene has CDR1 MNHEY and CDR2 SVGEGT. Germline trimming cut 10 bases from V and 11 bases from J; bases unmatched to any gene: 21. The DNA of the CDR3 is TGTGCCACCATGGACAGGGTCATATCCCGATGTCGGGCTTTCTTT. Translating gives CATMDRVISRCRAFF.

The V gene is TRBV20-1, the J gene TRBJ2-3; 14 bases line up with TRBD2. The germline gives CDR1 DFQATT, CDR2 SNEGSKA (reference sequence). The CDR3 has 15 amino acids. Trimming took 4 bases from V and 2 from J; bases not matched to a gene: 2. The CDR3 loop reads CSATGLAGVTDTQYF. The CDR3 nucleotides are TGCAGTGCTACGGGACTAGCGGGAGTCACAGATACGCAGTATTTT.

The chain uses TRBV11-2 and TRBJ2-5, with D perhaps being TRBD1 or TRBD2 (5 bases each). The CDR3 is 15 residues long. The V end lost 4 bases, the J end lost 2 bases, and 14 bases lay between the germline ends. Per germline, CDR1 SGHAT and CDR2 FQNNGV. The CDR3 sequence: CASSSAPGPQETQYF. Written as DNA, the CDR3 is TGTGCCAGCAGCTCAGCTCCGGGACCGCAAGAGACCCAGTACTTC.

A few counts support this clonotype. The chain uses TRBV29-1 and TRBJ1-5; TRBD1 aligns across 12 bases. The V gene's germline CDR1 is SQVTM and CDR2 ANQGSEA. V was pared by 4 bases and J by 7 bases, with 2 bases of the junction left unmatched. The CDR3 runs to 13 residues. The CDR3 DNA is TGCAGCGTTGGTGGGACAGGGGGCCAGCCCCAGCATTTT. Protein product: CSVGGTGGQPQHF.

The J gene is TRBJ1-1, the V gene TRBV5-1; possible D gene TRBD1, 6 bases. The CDR3 consists of 17 residues. Looked up from germline, CDR1 is SGHRS and CDR2 is YFSETQ. The ends were cut back, 0 bases at V and 5 bases at J, with 20 bases in the middle. The CDR3: CASSLVSGAQLRTEAFF. The CDR3 region has the DNA TGCGCCAGCAGCTTGGTGTCAGGGGCCCAGCTGAGGACTGAAGCTTTCTTT.

This chain links TRBV7-2 with TRBJ1-3; D is unresolved. Germline V CDR1 and CDR2: SGHTA, FQGNSA. V gave up 1 base and J gave up 2 bases, with 12 bases separating them. The CDR3 sequence is 16 residues long. CDR3 nucleotide sequence: TGTGCCAGCAGCTTAGTGACCGGAACGGCTGGAAACACCATATATTTT. This translates into CASSLVTGTAGNTIYF.

CDR3 coding DNA: TGCGCCAGCAGCCCCGGCCCGGGGACTAGCGCTAGGCAGAATGAGCAGTTCTTC. Translating it yields CASSPGPGTSARQNEQFF. The chain employs TRBV4-1 and TRBJ2-1; 10 positions match TRBD2. Germline loops: CDR1 MGHRA, CDR2 YSYEKL. After removal of 4 bases from V and 7 bases from J, the junction contained 16 bases not matched to a gene. The CDR3 is 18 amino acids.

This clonotype was observed a handful of times. The V and J genes are TRBV6-2 or TRBV6-3 and TRBJ2-3, with TRBD2 matching 7 bases. Germline CDR1 is MNHEY and CDR2 is SVGEGT. V lost 3 bases to trimming and J lost 5 bases; unmatched junction nucleotides: 8. The CDR3 is 15 amino acids. CDR3: CASSYGRGSGDTQYF. Here the CDR3 DNA reads TGTGCCAGCAGTTATGGACGCGGGAGTGGAGATACGCAGTATTTT.

The V gene is TRBV5-1, the J gene TRBJ2-3; 10 positions agree with TRBD2. Germline V lookup: CDR1 SGHRS, CDR2 YFSETQ. Trimming at V came to 3 bases and at J to 7 bases, leaving 8 bases not matched to a gene. The CDR3 totals 15 residues. Here the CDR3 reads CASSSTAGGPYTQYF. The DNA for the CDR3 is TGCGCCAGCAGCTCCACAGCGGGAGGGCCTTATACGCAGTATTTT.

The CDR3 DNA reads as TGTGCCAGCAGTGAGGCAACAAGGAAAAATCAGCCCCAGCATTTT. Translating it yields CASSEATRKNQPQHF. This chain joins TRBV2 and TRBJ1-5; D gene ambiguous. The CDR3 runs to 15 residues. V was trimmed by 3 bases and J by 4 bases, leaving 13 bases between them. Germline values: CDR1 SNHLY, CDR2 FYNNEI.

J is TRBJ2-2 and V is TRBV20-1, with TRBD2 matching over 12 bases. The CDR3 has 16 amino acids. The V gene's germline CDR1 is DFQATT and CDR2 SNEGSKA (reference sequence). The V and J ends lost 3 bases and 4 bases, in that order; junction bases with no gene match: 6. The CDR3 spells CSASPSGRDITGELFF. CDR3 nucleotides: TGCAGTGCTAGTCCTAGCGGGAGGGATATCACCGGGGAGCTGTTTTTT.

The chain uses TRBV7-9 and TRBJ2-5; 7 nucleotides line up with TRBD2. J gave up 2 bases and V 5 bases, and 11 bases lay outside the gene matches. CDR1 SEHNR and CDR2 FQNEAQ come from the germline V gene (reference sequence). The CDR3 loop spans 16 amino acids. CDR3 coding DNA: TGTGCCAGCAGCCCTCGGGGGGACCTGACTCAAGAGACCCAGTACTTC. It translates to CASSPRGDLTQETQYF.

This clonotype has ten or more counts. The chain carries TRBV7-2 and TRBJ1-1; D gene unclear. The CDR3 is made up of 15 amino acids. With 0 bases removed from V and 5 bases from J, the gap between germline ends came to 13 bases. In germline, CDR1 is SGHTA, CDR2 FQGNSA. The CDR3 DNA follows: TGTGCCAGCAGCTTAGCGTCGACTGGGAGAACTGAAGCTTTCTTT. Encoded protein: CASSLASTGRTEAFF.

This clonotype occurred a few times. The chain uses TRBV7-3 and TRBJ1-2; D not resolved. The CDR3 runs 13 residues. Germline V gene data show CDR1 as SGHTA and CDR2 as FQGTGA. Trimming left V 5 bases short and J 8 bases short, with 15 bases between. The CDR3 sequence is CASSLPGRDGYTF. CDR3 coding DNA: TGTGCCAGCAGCCTCCCTGGACGCGACGGCTACACCTTC.

This clonotype was counted between two and nine times. The CDR3 coding sequence is TGTGCCAGCAGCCCAACGAACAGTTATTCGTCCTACAATGAGCAGTTCTTC. Protein sequence: CASSPTNSYSSYNEQFF. The chain is built from TRBV7-8 and TRBJ2-1; unclear D gene. Germline V gene lookup returns CDR1 SGHVS and CDR2 FQNEAQ. Trimming cost V 5 bases and J 1 base, with 18 bases left between them. This CDR3 is built from 17 residues.

This clonotype has more than one count but fewer than ten. The chain is built from TRBV5-1 and TRBJ1-1, with D maybe TRBD1 (5 bases). The CDR3 has 15 amino acids. The ends were cut back, 0 bases at V and 0 bases at J, with 9 bases in the middle. Germline lookup yields CDR1 SGHRS and CDR2 YFSETQ. The chain's CDR3 is CASSLDGALNTEAFF. DNA of the CDR3: TGCGCCAGCAGCTTGGATGGGGCCCTGAACACTGAAGCTTTCTTT.

This clonotype has just a few counts. V gene TRBV7-9 combines with J gene TRBJ2-1; 9 bases fit TRBD2. CDR1 and CDR2 from the germline V gene are SEHNR and FQNEAQ (reference sequence). The CDR3 is 15 amino acids. With V trimmed by 5 bases and J by 5 bases, 7 bases remained unmatched. The CDR3 protein is CASSLRAGGDNEQFF. Written as DNA, the CDR3 is TGTGCCAGCAGCCTCCGGGCGGGAGGGGACAATGAGCAGTTCTTC.

This clonotype was detected a few times. J is TRBJ1-4 and V is TRBV12-3 or TRBV12-4; possible D gene TRBD1, 5 bases. V gave up 5 bases and J gave up 7 bases, with 11 bases separating them. The CDR3 is made up of 13 amino acids. The CDR3 protein is CASSRDGGEKLFF. The CDR3, as DNA: TGTGCCAGCAGTCGCGACGGGGGTGAAAAACTGTTTTTT.

The gene calls are TRBV11-1 and TRBJ2-7, with TRBD2 matching 9 bases. CDR1 is SGHAT, CDR2 FQDESV, per germline (reference sequence). CDR3 length: 17 amino acids. V lost 1 base and J lost 0; bases outside the gene matches: 7. The CDR3 region has the DNA TGTGCCAGCAGCTTAGTGCGACTAGCGGTCGACTCCTACGAGCAGTACTTC. Amino acids: CASSLVRLAVDSYEQYF.

The J gene is TRBJ1-2, the V gene TRBV20-1; 7 bases map to TRBD1. Trimming at V came to 7 bases and at J to 4 bases, leaving 15 bases not matched to a gene. The CDR3 covers 15 residues. The germline gives CDR1 DFQATT, CDR2 SNEGSKA (reference sequence). In DNA, the CDR3 is TGCAGTGGCAGTAGGGGGGAGGGGACAGCCTATGGCTACACCTTC. This encodes CSGSRGEGTAYGYTF.